This T cell receptor beta chain came from a study of OX40 agonist ivuxolimab in advanced cancers. Study results and caveats: More expanded clones were seen, on average, in CD8+ T cells than in CD4+. The study did not work out the antigen specificity of the expanded peripheral T cells.

A note on this clone: Its antigen is as yet unknown.

Here immunoSEQ multiplex PCR was the method, and the copy in TCRdb shows in-frame clones only, minus some. Of about 66,000 clones detected, 80% to 85% appear once; the ten largest clones hold less than 4.5%. Trimming cost V 5 bases and J 7 bases; bases outside gene matches: 1. Germline assignment: CDR1 SQVTM and CDR2 ANQGSEA. There are 11 residues in the CDR3. Peripheral blood came from all dose cohorts at three timepoints. The origin of this receptor is an adult with an advanced solid tumor such as melanoma, head and neck, liver or kidney cancer. The rearrangement uses TRBV29-1 and TRBJ2-1, with 8 bases identical to TRBD1. Specimen: CD4+ or CD8+ T cells sorted from blood, collected in a trial of the OX40 agonist ivuxolimab. CDR3 sequence: CSVTGGNEQFF. The CDR3 coding sequence is TGCAGCGTTACAGGGGGAAATGAGCAGTTCTTC.